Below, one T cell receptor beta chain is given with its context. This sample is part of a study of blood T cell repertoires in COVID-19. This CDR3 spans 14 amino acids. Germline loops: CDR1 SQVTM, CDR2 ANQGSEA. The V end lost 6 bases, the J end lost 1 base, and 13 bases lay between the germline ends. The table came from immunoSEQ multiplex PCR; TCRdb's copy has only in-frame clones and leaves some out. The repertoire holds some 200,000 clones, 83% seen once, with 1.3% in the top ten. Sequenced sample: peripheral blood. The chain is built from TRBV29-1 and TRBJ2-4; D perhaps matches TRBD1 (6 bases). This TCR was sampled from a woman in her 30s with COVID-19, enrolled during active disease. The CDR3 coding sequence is TGCAGCGTCTCAGGGGATCGGGCCAAAAACATTCAGTACTTC. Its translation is CSVSGDRAKNIQYF.